The count of the clone carrying this T cell receptor beta chain is one. Amplified TCR beta CDR3 regions derived from RNA transcripts. HTBI primers were the set used in a first-round RT-PCR of the TCR CDR3. MiXCR, run by TCRdb on the multiplex PCR reads, gives a single entry per CDR3 protein. The table records over 700,000 distinct CDR3 sequences, 38% of them present only once. This specimen belongs to a study of T cells in Graves' hyperthyroidism and ophthalmopathy. CDR3 length: 14 amino acids. V shed 3 bases, J shed 5 bases, and the junction held 5 bases outside the gene matches. The germline V gene encodes CDR1 MDHEN and CDR2 SYDVKM. It was less than 13 ml of fresh peripheral blood that supplied the PBMCs.

The J gene is TRBJ2-5, the V gene TRBV28, with 8 bases fitting TRBD1. The TCR originated in a man younger than 35 with Graves' hyperthyroidism. What was sequenced was blood. CDR3 nucleotides: TGTGCCAGCAGTTTTGGCAGGGGGCCGGAGACCCAGTACTTC. It translates to CASSFGRGPETQYF.